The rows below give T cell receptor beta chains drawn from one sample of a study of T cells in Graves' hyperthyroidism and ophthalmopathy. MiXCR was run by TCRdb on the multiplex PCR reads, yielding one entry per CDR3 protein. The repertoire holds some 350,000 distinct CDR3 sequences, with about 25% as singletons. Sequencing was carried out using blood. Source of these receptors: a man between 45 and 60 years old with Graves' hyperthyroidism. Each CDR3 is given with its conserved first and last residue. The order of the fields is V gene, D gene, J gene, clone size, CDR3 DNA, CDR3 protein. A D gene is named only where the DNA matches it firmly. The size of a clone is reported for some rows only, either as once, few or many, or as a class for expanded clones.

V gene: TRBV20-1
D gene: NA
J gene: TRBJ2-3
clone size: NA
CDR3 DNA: TGCAGTGGGAGAGTACAGGGACGCACAGATACGCAGTATTTT
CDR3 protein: CSGRVQGRTDTQYF

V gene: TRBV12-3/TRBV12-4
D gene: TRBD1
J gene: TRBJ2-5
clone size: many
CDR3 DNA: TGTGCCAGCAGCCGGGACAGGGGGCCCCAAGAGACCCAGTACTTC
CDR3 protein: CASSRDRGPQETQYF

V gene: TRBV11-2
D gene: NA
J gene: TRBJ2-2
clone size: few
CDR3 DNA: TGTGCCAGCAGGACGGGACTCTTGAACACCGGGGAGCTGTTTTTT
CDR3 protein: CASRTGLLNTGELFF

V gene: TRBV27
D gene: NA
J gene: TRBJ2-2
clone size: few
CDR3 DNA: TGTGCCAGCAAATGGACAGCGAACACCGGGGAGCTGTTTTTT
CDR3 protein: CASKWTANTGELFF

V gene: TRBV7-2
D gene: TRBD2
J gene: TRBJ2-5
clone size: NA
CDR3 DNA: TGCGCCAGCAGCCAAATAGCGGGAGCAGAGACCCAGTACTTC
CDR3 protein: CASSQIAGAETQYF

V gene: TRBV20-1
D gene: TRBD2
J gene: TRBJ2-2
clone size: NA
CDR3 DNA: TGCAGTGCCCAAAACAGACTAGCGGGAGTCACCGGGGAGCTGTTTTTT
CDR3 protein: CSAQNRLAGVTGELFF

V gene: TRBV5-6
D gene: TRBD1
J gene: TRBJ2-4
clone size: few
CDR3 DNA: TGTGCCAGCAGCTTGGGTCCGGGACAGGGAAACATTCAGTACTTC
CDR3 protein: CASSLGPGQGNIQYF

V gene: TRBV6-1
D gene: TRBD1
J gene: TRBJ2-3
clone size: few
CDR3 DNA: TGTGCCAGCAGTGAAATACAGGGGCCAGATACGCAGTATTTT
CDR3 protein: CASSEIQGPDTQYF

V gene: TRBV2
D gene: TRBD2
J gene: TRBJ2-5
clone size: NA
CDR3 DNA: TGTGCCAGCAGTGGACTAGCGGGAGTGGGAGAGACCCAGTACTTC
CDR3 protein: CASSGLAGVGETQYF

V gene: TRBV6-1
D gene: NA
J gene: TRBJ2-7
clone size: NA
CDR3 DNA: TGTGCCAGCAGCCTCTACACAGACTACGAGCAGTACTTC
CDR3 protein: CASSLYTDYEQYF

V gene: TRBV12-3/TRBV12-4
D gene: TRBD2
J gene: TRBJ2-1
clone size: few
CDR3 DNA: TGTGCCAGCAGTCCCCACCCGGATGATGTGCGGCGGGAGGGCCCGACCTACAATGAGCAGTTCTTC
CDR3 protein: CASSPHPDDVRREGPTYNEQFF

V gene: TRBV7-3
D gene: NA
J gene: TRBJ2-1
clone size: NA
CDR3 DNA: TGTGCCAGCAGCCCACCGCCGGGCGGTGAGCAGTTCTTC
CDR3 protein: CASSPPPGGEQFF

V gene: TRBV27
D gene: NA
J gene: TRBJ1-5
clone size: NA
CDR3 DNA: TGTGCCAGCAGTCCTCTTGGACGCAGCAATCAGCCCCAGCATTTT
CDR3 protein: CASSPLGRSNQPQHF

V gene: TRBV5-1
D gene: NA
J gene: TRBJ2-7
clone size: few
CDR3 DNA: TGCGCCAGCAGCTCAGGACCATCAATCTCCTACGAGCAGTACTTC
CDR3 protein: CASSSGPSISYEQYF

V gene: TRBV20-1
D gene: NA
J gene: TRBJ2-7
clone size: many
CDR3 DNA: TGCAGTGCTAGAGATCGGACAGAGTACGAGCAGTACTTC
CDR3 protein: CSARDRTEYEQYF

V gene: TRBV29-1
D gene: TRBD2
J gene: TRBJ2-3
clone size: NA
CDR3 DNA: TGCAGCGTTGAAGTGGGGACTGCGGGAGAGGATACGCAGTATTTT
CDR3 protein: CSVEVGTAGEDTQYF

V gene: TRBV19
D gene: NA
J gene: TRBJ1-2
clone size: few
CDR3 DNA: TGTGCCAGCAGACAGGATCTGTCCTCCTATGGCTACACCTTC
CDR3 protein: CASRQDLSSYGYTF

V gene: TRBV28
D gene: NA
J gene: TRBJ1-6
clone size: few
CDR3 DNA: TGTGCCAGCAGTTTAAGGGCGGGGGGCGATAATTCACCCCTCCACTTT
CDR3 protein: CASSLRAGGDNSPLHF

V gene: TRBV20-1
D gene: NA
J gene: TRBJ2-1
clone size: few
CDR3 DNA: TGCAGTGCTAGAGGTAGATACAATGAGCAGTTCTTC
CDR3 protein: CSARGRYNEQFF

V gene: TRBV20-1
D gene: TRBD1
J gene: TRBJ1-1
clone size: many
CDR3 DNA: TGCAGTGCTAGAGCGGGGACAGGCTATGAAGCTTTCTTT
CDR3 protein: CSARAGTGYEAFF

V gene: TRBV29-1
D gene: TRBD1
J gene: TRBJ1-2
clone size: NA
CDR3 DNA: TGCAGCGTCTCTATGGCCCCGGGACAGGGGCCTAGGGGCTACACCTTC
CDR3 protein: CSVSMAPGQGPRGYTF

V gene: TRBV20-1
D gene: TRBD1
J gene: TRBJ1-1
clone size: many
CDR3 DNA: TGCAGTGCCCGCACCGGGACAGGGAGTGAAGCTTTCTTT
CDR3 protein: CSARTGTGSEAFF

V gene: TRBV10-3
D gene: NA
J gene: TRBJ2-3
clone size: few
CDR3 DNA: TGTGCCATCAGTGAAGGCGGTAGAACAGATACGCAGTATTTT
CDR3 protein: CAISEGGRTDTQYF

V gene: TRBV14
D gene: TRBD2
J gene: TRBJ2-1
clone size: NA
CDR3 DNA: TGTGCCAGCAGCCAAGGCTTTAGCGGGACCTTAAGGCAGTTCTTC
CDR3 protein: CASSQGFSGTLRQFF

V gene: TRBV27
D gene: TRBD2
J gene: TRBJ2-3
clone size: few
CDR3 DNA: TGTGCCAGCAGTTCCAGACTAGCGGGGACCAACACAGATACGCAGTATTTT
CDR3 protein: CASSSRLAGTNTDTQYF

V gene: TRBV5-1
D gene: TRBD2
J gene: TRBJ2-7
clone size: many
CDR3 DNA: TGCGCCAGCAGCTTGGTTGGCGGGAGTACATACGAGCAGTACTTC
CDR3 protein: CASSLVGGSTYEQYF

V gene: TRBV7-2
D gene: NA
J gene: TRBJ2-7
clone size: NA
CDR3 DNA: TGTGCCAGCAGCCCCGCTACTAGTGCCCTCTACGAGCAGTACTTC
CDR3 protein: CASSPATSALYEQYF

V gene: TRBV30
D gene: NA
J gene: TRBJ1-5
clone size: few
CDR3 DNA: TGTGCCTGGAGTGTACGGGGGCATCAGCCCCAGCATTTT
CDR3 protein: CAWSVRGHQPQHF

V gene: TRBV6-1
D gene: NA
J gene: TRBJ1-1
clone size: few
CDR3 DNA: TGTGCCAGCACCGAAAGTCGTCTGAACACTGAAGCTTTCTTT
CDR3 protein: CASTESRLNTEAFF

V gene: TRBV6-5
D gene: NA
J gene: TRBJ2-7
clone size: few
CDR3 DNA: TGTGCCAGCAGTTACTCGATGGACTCCGGGTTGCCAACCTACGAGCAGTACTTC
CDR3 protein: CASSYSMDSGLPTYEQYF

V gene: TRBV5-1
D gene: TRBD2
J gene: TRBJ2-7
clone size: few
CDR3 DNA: TGCGCCAGCAGCTTGGATGCGGGAGGTCTCTACGAGCAGTACTTC
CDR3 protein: CASSLDAGGLYEQYF

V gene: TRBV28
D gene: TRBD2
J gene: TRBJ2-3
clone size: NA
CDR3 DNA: TGTGCCAGCAGTTTTTTAGCGGGAGCTGGCACAGATACGCAGTATTTT
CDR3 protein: CASSFLAGAGTDTQYF

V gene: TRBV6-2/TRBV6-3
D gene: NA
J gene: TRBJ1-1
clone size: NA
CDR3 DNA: TGTGCCAGCAACAGGGCTTTCACTGAAGCTTTCTTT
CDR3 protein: CASNRAFTEAFF

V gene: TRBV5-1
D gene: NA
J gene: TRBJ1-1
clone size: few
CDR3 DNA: TGCGCCAGCAGCTCGGGGCTAGCTATGAACACTGAGGCTTTCTTT
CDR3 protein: CASSSGLAMNTEAFF

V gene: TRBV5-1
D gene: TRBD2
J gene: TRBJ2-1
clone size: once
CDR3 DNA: TGCGCCAGCAGCGTGACTAGCGGACGTTTCTACAATGAGCAGTTCTTC
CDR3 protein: CASSVTSGRFYNEQFF

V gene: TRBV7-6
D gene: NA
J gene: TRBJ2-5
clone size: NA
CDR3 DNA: TGTGCCAGCACAAGGGGCCAAGAGACCCAGTACTTC
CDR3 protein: CASTRGQETQYF

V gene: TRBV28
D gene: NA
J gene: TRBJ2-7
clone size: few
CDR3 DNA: TGTGCCAACTCCTACGAGCAGTACTTC
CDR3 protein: CANSYEQYF

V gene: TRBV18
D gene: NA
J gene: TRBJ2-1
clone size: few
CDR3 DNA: TGTGCCAGCTCACCTGTGGCGGGAACCGGGAATGAGCAGTTCTTC
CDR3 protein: CASSPVAGTGNEQFF

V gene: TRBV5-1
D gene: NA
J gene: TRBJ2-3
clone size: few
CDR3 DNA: TGCGCCAGCACGGCAGGATCAGGTGATACGCAGTATTTT
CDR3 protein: CASTAGSGDTQYF

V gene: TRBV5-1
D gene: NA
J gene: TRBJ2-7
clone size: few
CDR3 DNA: TGCGCCAGCAGCTTGTCGGGTATTACCTACGAGCAGTACTTC
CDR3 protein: CASSLSGITYEQYF

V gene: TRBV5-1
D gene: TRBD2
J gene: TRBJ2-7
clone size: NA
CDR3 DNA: TGCGCCAGCAGACCCGGGACAGGAGTTACTAGCGGGATGAACGAGCAGTACTTC
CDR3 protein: CASRPGTGVTSGMNEQYF

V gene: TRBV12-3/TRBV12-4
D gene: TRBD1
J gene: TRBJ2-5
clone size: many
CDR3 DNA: TGTGCCAGCAGTCCACGGACAGGGGGCGCAAAGACCCAGTACTTC
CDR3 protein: CASSPRTGGAKTQYF